This entry is about one T cell receptor (beta chain). These data are taken from a study of blood T cell repertoires in COVID-19. The data were produced by immunoSEQ multiplex PCR, yet TCRdb's version contains in-frame clones alone and is incomplete. The repertoire holds 55,000 to 80,000 clones, with approximately 86% as singletons. V shed 0 bases, J shed 7 bases, and the junction held 10 bases outside the gene matches. Per the germline V gene, CDR1 is SGHTA and CDR2 is FQGNSA. The CDR3 runs 16 residues. The sample comprised peripheral blood. The chain employs TRBV7-2 and TRBJ2-3; 7 positions match TRBD1. The receptor was isolated from a human donor in a cohort sampled during active COVID-19. The CDR3 nucleotides are TGTGCCAGCAGCTTAGCGCAGGAAAGGGGGCGAAATACGCAGTATTTT. Protein sequence: CASSLAQERGRNTQYF.